These T cell receptor beta chains were read from a single sample in a study of response to subunit inactivated influenza vaccine. TCRdb analysed the RT-PCR reads with MiXCR anew, one entry per CDR3 protein. The data show about 570,000 distinct CDR3 sequences, with 10% to 15% seen just once and 10% held by the top ten. Sequences were derived from PBMCs from blood, sampled on the day of vaccination. These receptors all stem from a man between 45 and 60 years old who received an inactivated influenza vaccine. The CDR3 runs from the conserved cysteine through the conserved F or W. D genes are given only for firm matches. Rows may omit the clone size; those that give it use once, few, many or a size class.

size | D | J | V | DNA | CDR3
. | . | TRBJ2-1 | TRBV28 | TGTGCCAGCAGTTGGGATTGGGGGGGGCAAGTTTTTGAGCAGTTCTTC | CASSWDWGGQVFEQFF
. | TRBD2 | TRBJ2-3 | TRBV7-2 | TGTGCCAGCAGCTCCGGACTAACGGGGGGAGATACGCAGTATTTT | CASSSGLTGGDTQYF
. | TRBD2 | TRBJ2-2 | TRBV11-2 | TGTGCCAGCAGAGGGACTAGCGGGGAATTATCCGGGGAGCTGTTTTTT | CASRGTSGELSGELFF
many | TRBD2 | TRBJ2-7 | TRBV4-3 | TGCGCCAGCAGCCAGGAACCGGGACTAGGCTACGAGCAGTACTTC | CASSQEPGLGYEQYF
few | TRBD1 | TRBJ2-5 | TRBV7-2 | TGTGCCAGCAGTCCAGTGGGGACAGGGGGCTTGAAGACCCAGTACTTC | CASSPVGTGGLKTQYF
. | . | TRBJ2-2 | TRBV12-3/TRBV12-4 | TGTGCCAGCAGTTTAGTGCCGGACGGGGAGCTGTTTTTT | CASSLVPDGELFF
. | . | TRBJ1-3 | TRBV5-1 | TGCGCCAGCAGCTGGGACTCTGGAAACACCATATATTTT | CASSWDSGNTIYF
. | . | TRBJ2-1 | TRBV11-2 | TGTGCCAGCAGCTTAGATGGACAGAGCAATGAGCAGTTCTTC | CASSLDGQSNEQFF
. | TRBD2 | TRBJ2-3 | TRBV12-3/TRBV12-4 | TGTGCCAGCAGTTTAGCCCGACTAGCGGGGGCGATCACAGATACGCAGTATTTT | CASSLARLAGAITDTQYF
. | . | TRBJ2-4 | TRBV20-1 | TGCAGTGCTAGGGGACGGGGACAAAACATTCAGTACTTC | CSARGRGQNIQYF
few | . | TRBJ2-1 | TRBV4-3 | TGCGCCAGCAGCCAAGGCCCCGGGGACTTCGCCAAGCAGTTCTTC | CASSQGPGDFAKQFF
few | . | TRBJ2-5 | TRBV12-3/TRBV12-4 | TGTGCCAGCACAAGGGGTCTAGGGGAGACCCAGTACTTC | CASTRGLGETQYF
. | TRBD2 | TRBJ2-7 | TRBV4-3 | TGCGCCAGCAGCCAAGATTACCCTTCAGCGGGAGTGGGTTACGAGCAGTACTTC | CASSQDYPSAGVGYEQYF
. | . | TRBJ1-6 | TRBV5-1 | TGCGCCAGCAGCTGGTTACAGGGAGGGGATTCACCCCTCCACTTT | CASSWLQGGDSPLHF
many | . | TRBJ2-2 | TRBV7-6 | TGTGCCAGCAGCTTGGACGGACCCGGGGAGCTGTTTTTT | CASSLDGPGELFF
few | . | TRBJ2-3 | TRBV9 | TGTGCCAGCAGCGGACAAGACAAAAACACAGATACGCAGTATTTT | CASSGQDKNTDTQYF
. | . | TRBJ2-1 | TRBV28 | TGTGCCAGCAGTTTAGACGCGACGGATCGTGAGCAGTTCTTC | CASSLDATDREQFF
. | TRBD2 | TRBJ2-2 | TRBV3-1 | TGTGCCAGCAGCAACCGCGGTAGCGGGAGTCCCGGGGAGCTGTTTTTT | CASSNRGSGSPGELFF
. | TRBD2 | TRBJ2-1 | TRBV18 | TGTGCCAGCTCACTGATACCGGGACTAGCGGCCCCCAAAGACAATGAGCAGTTCTTC | CASSLIPGLAAPKDNEQFF
many | . | TRBJ1-2 | TRBV6-5 | TGTGCCAGCAGTACGCAGGGTAGTGGCTACACCTTC | CASSTQGSGYTF
. | . | TRBJ2-2 | TRBV6-2/TRBV6-3 | TGTGCCAGCATGGAGGCCTGGGAGCTGTTTTTT | CASMEAWELFF
. | . | TRBJ1-2 | TRBV11-2 | TGTGCCAGCAGCGCGTCCTTCCGGGACGGGGGGTCTGGCTACACCTTC | CASSASFRDGGSGYTF
. | TRBD1 | TRBJ1-1 | TRBV7-9 | TGTGCCAGCAGCCCGCCCCTTGGAGGGGGCAATGGTGAAGCTTTCTTT | CASSPPLGGGNGEAFF
few | . | TRBJ2-1 | TRBV19 | TGTGCCAGTTCTACGCCCTCCACGGACCTACTCGACGATGAGCAGTTCTTC | CASSTPSTDLLDDEQFF
. | . | TRBJ2-2 | TRBV6-5 | TGTGCCAGCAGATCCTACTCCGGGGAGCTGTTTTTT | CASRSYSGELFF
few | . | TRBJ2-3 | TRBV7-2 | TGTGCCAGCAGCCCTCTGTCCCCAGCAGATACGCAGTATTTT | CASSPLSPADTQYF
. | TRBD1 | TRBJ1-5 | TRBV28 | TGTGCCAGCAGTTTATACGGGACAGGGTTGAGTCAGCCCCAGCATTTT | CASSLYGTGLSQPQHF
. | TRBD1 | TRBJ1-4 | TRBV12-3/TRBV12-4 | TGTGCCAGCAGTCGACAGGGTCTGACTAATGAAAAACTGTTTTTT | CASSRQGLTNEKLFF
. | . | TRBJ2-7 | TRBV7-2 | TGTGCCAGCAGCCGGGACTTCCCTAAGCCCTACGAGCAGTACTTC | CASSRDFPKPYEQYF
. | . | TRBJ2-2 | TRBV20-1 | TGCAGTGCTAGAGCCCATCTAGGCGGACCGAACACCGGGGAGCTGTTTTTT | CSARAHLGGPNTGELFF
. | TRBD2 | TRBJ2-7 | TRBV12-3/TRBV12-4 | TGTGCCTTCAGTTTAGAGGGACTAGCGGGGGGACGACTAGGCTACGAGCAGTACTTC | CAFSLEGLAGGRLGYEQYF
. | . | TRBJ2-2 | TRBV28 | TGTGCCAGCAGTTCCTGGGGCCTGAGCGGTCCCGGGGAGCTGTTTTTT | CASSSWGLSGPGELFF
. | . | TRBJ2-3 | TRBV7-3 | TGTGCCAGCAGCTCCAATGGGGATACGCAGTATTTT | CASSSNGDTQYF
few | . | TRBJ2-2 | TRBV29-1 | TGCAGCGTTGACCTAACGTTCGGGGAGCTGTTTTTT | CSVDLTFGELFF
few | . | TRBJ2-1 | TRBV7-7 | TGTGCTAGCAGCCCAGACCAGAACTACAATGAGCAGTTCTTC | CASSPDQNYNEQFF
. | . | TRBJ2-7 | TRBV20-1 | TGCAGTGCTAGTAGGGCTCTTAGCTCCTACGAGCAGTACTTC | CSASRALSSYEQYF
few | TRBD2 | TRBJ2-1 | TRBV18 | TGTGCCAGCTCAAAGTCGCGGGGGGAGGATGAGCAGTTCTTC | CASSKSRGEDEQFF
. | TRBD2 | TRBJ2-7 | TRBV28 | TGTGCCAGCAGTTACATTGCCCTGGGACGCGGGGGAGGGCACGAGCAGTACTTC | CASSYIALGRGGGHEQYF
. | . | TRBJ1-5 | TRBV12-3/TRBV12-4 | TGTGCCAGCAGATCCGCGGGTCAGCCCCAGCATTTT | CASRSAGQPQHF
. | . | TRBJ2-7 | TRBV7-2 | TGTGCCAGCAGCTTGGGGCTAGGGGGGACGTACTACGAGCAGTACTTC | CASSLGLGGTYYEQYF
many | . | TRBJ2-1 | TRBV21-1 | TGTGCCAGCAGCCCCCGGACAGGTCGCTCCAGTGAGCAGTTCTTC | CASSPRTGRSSEQFF
many | TRBD2 | TRBJ2-1 | TRBV12-3/TRBV12-4 | TGTGCCAGCAGTCCTAGCGGGAGGCTATATGAGCAGTTCTTC | CASSPSGRLYEQFF
. | TRBD2 | TRBJ2-1 | TRBV27 | TGTGCCAGCAGTTTAGGGACTAGCCTTCCCAATGAGCAGTTCTTC | CASSLGTSLPNEQFF